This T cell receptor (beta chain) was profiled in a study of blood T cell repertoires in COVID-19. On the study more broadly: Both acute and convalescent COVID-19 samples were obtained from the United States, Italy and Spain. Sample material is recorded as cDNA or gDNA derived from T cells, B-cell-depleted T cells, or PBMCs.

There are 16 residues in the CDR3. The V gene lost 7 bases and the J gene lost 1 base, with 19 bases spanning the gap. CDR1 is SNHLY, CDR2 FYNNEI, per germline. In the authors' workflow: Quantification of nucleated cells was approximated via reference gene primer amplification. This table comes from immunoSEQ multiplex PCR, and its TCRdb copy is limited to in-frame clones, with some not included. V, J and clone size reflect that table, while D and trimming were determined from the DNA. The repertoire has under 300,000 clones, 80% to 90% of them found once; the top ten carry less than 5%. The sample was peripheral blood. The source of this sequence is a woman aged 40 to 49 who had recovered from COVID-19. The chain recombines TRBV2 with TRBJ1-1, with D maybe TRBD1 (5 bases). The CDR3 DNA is TGTGCCAGCAACCCCGGGGGGGACGTAGGGAACACTGAAGCTTTCTTT. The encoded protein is CASNPGGDVGNTEAFF. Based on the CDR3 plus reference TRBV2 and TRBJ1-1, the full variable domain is EPEVTQTPSHQVTQMGQEVILRCVPISNHLYFYWYRQILGQKVEFLVSFYNNEISEKSEIFDDQFSVERPDGSNFTLKIRSTKLEDSAMYFCASNPGGDVGNTEAFFGQGTRLTVV.